This TCR beta chain was found in a study of shared clonotypes between healthy human individuals (dated by TCRdb to 2020 to 2021). For the wider study: The cohort included a few men and two women between 18 and 49 years of age. For each donor, CD4 naive and CD4 memory were each run on three plates, CD8 naive on two plates, and CD8 memory on one plate. The study deeply sequenced blood TCR repertoires of 5 or 6 healthy adults to estimate repertoire size and the extent of clonotype sharing between individuals. To increase sequencing depth and limit assay-specific biases, different laboratories used diverse techniques to prepare libraries and sequence TCR repertoires. Between about 0.85 and 10 billion PBMCs per donor were obtained by leukapheresis.

V trim: 4 bases; J trim: 5 bases; unmatched bases: 8. Measured from the cysteine to the phenylalanine, the CDR3 is 16 residues long. CDR3 DNA only is kept here, 48 bases in frame from base 1. The germline V gene (reference sequence) sets CDR1 to SGHKS and CDR2 to YYEKEE. The paper as a whole reports these results and caveats: The genetic and exposure-history diversity represented was limited by the small number of donors. Incomplete sequencing was indicated by rarefaction of sorted-subset datasets, despite the large sequencing depth. Compared with non-shared clonotypes, clonotypes shared by all four sorted-subset donors had higher generation probabilities. Based on pairwise subsampling, the degree of clonotype sharing among donors was expected to be affected by sequencing depth. Sampling was limited to blood, and TCR repertoires in tissue likely differ from TCR repertoires in blood. Sharing across a few donors was observed for about 4.8% of naive CD4, under 4% of naive CD8, roughly 2.4% of memory CD4, and roughly 0.4% of memory CD8 clonotypes. Naive subsets generally had larger estimated clonotype richness than memory subsets.

This clone showed up just once. Its antigen is still unknown. No much larger clone is present one base from it, and per-base qualities are unavailable. The donors were healthy, HIV-negative adults with no recently reported acute infections or vaccinations. Every donor was a Caucasian adult living in Nashville, Tennessee, USA. CD4+ T cells were enriched through magnetic negative selection, after which naive cells were positively selected on CD45RA and the remaining negative fraction served as the memory subset. After blood collection by leukapheresis, PBMCs were isolated using Ficoll-Histopaque density gradient centrifugation and then cryopreserved in the vapor phase of liquid nitrogen. Analytical flow cytometry was used to check the purity and quantity of every magnetically sorted T cell population. From each sorted fraction, genomic DNA was isolated and quantified by UV absorbance on a Nanodrop 2000c.

TCR CDR3 regions were amplified from genomic DNA by multiplex PCR using the deep immunoSEQ assay. For each cell subset, the extracted genomic DNA was distributed evenly across all wells of several immunoSEQ 96-well plates, and each plate served as one replicate. For sorted subsets, approximately 200 ng of genomic DNA, equivalent to tens of thousands of T cell genomes, went into each replicate PCR. The purified libraries were quantified using a Qubit 3.0 fluorometer, sized with a Bioanalyzer 2100, and then quantified again using the KAPA Library Quantification kit. Every immunoSEQ 96-well plate was sequenced on a separate single-read 150-cycle Illumina NextSeq 550 flow cell. For the original study's pipeline: Because the immunoSEQ output included only junctional sequences and no quality scores, the filtering could not be the same as the filtering used for full-length reads. Sequences were annotated with PyIR, a Python wrapper for IgBLAST v1.9, and V/J genes and CDR3 were assigned using IMGT germline references. Reads with weak V/J assignments (E-value above 1e-6), missing CDR3, stop codons, out-of-frame junctions, or ambiguous translated residues were removed. V3J clonotypes were defined by identical inferred V gene, J gene, and CDR3 amino acid sequence. The percentage overlap between two repertoires was calculated by dividing the number of shared unique clonotypes by the size of the smaller repertoire. RTK rarefaction, the Chao1 estimator, and Recon v2.1 estimates of unobserved clonotypes were used to assess repertoire richness. Generation probabilities were computed with OLGA for all TCRbeta clonotypes obtained by the gDNA method from several donors. Sourced from immuneACCESS, this table was stored by TCRdb with only in-frame sequences that have V and J called. A share of the clones is absent; for the studies checked, an unresolved V gene accounts for under half, and the remainder has no known explanation. That table supplies the V and J calls and clone size; D and trimming were determined from the DNA. Here the sample has about 340,000 clones; about 70% occur a single time. In total, the top ten clones hold 10% of the sample.

The chain is encoded by TRBV5-5 joined to TRBJ2-5, with 13 junctional bases fitting TRBD2. Sequenced: memory CD4+ T cells sorted from blood. The cell subset or site label of this sample denotes: CD45RA-negative fraction. This TCR came from a man between 25 and 39 years old in good health. The bases read TGTGCCAGCAGCATACGGACTAGCGGGAGTCTTGAGACCCAGTACTTC. Translation gives CASSIRTSGSLETQYF.